The clone carrying this TCR beta chain was recorded a few times. Its antigen is still unknown. The record originates from a study of T cells in Graves' hyperthyroidism and ophthalmopathy. CDR3 length equals 13 residues. From germline, CDR1 is PRHDT and CDR2 FYEKMQ (reference sequence). V was cut by 4 bases and J by 3 bases, with 10 bases left in between. The study's findings and limits: Most thyroid clonotypes that were expanded above 0.001 also turned up in blood.

Regions amplified from RNA transcripts were the TCR beta CDR3 regions. When the TCR CDR3 underwent first-round RT-PCR, the HTBI primer set was used. TCRdb ran MiXCR on the multiplex PCR reads and lists one entry per CDR3 protein. Of around 760,000 distinct CDR3 sequences detected, over 35% appear once; the ten largest clones hold less than 35%. Each patient was aged 18 to 65 and had newly diagnosed hyperthyroidism of under 2 months' duration. This receptor was identified in a woman in her thirties or forties with Graves' hyperthyroidism. Sequenced sample: blood. J is TRBJ2-7 and V is TRBV13, with D hard to call. The CDR3 coding sequence is TGTGCCAGCAGCTCCGGGTCTTTCTACGAGCAGTACTTC. Its translation: CASSSGSFYEQYF.